The clone carrying this T cell receptor beta chain was seen a handful of times. These data are taken from a study of T cells in Graves' hyperthyroidism and ophthalmopathy. Amplification of TCR beta CDR3 regions was performed using RNA transcripts as template. During a first-round RT-PCR of the TCR CDR3, the HTBI primer set was used. TCRdb re-derived calls from the multiplex PCR reads in MiXCR, one entry per CDR3 protein. The sample yields roughly 360,000 distinct CDR3 sequences, less than 15% seen once. V lost 2 bases, J lost 3 bases, and 11 bases lay in between. The CDR3 is 15 residues long. Germline V gene lookup returns CDR1 SGHVS and CDR2 FNYEAQ.

The chain combines TRBV7-6 with TRBJ1-5; no reliable D call. Sequencing used blood. The sequence derives from a man aged 25-45 years with Graves' hyperthyroidism that later progressed to Graves' ophthalmopathy. CDR3 sequence: CASSLRAGPNQPQHF. The CDR3 coding sequence is TGTGCCAGCAGCTTAAGGGCCGGGCCCAATCAGCCCCAGCATTTT.